Listed below are T cell receptor beta chains from one sample, sequenced in a study of response to subunit inactivated influenza vaccine. TCRdb fed the RT-PCR reads into MiXCR, producing one record per CDR3 protein. The sample has 550,000 to 800,000 distinct CDR3 sequences; more than 15% are singletons. The sequences come from PBMCs from blood, collected 11 to 12 days after vaccination. The origin of the receptors is a man aged 45-65 years who received an inactivated influenza vaccine. CDR3s include the opening cysteine and the closing phenylalanine or tryptophan. Fields, in order: clone size, D gene, V gene, J gene, CDR3 DNA, CDR3 protein. The D gene is left open where the match is weak. Expanded clones are given a class, and other clones once, few, many or no size at all.

few	-	TRBV5-1	TRBJ2-3	TGCGCCAGCAGCTTGTACGGGGGTCGTACAGATACGCAGTATTTT	CASSLYGGRTDTQYF
few	-	TRBV7-3	TRBJ1-3	TGTGCCAGCAGCCCGACTCATGGGACGCGAAACACCATATATTTT	CASSPTHGTRNTIYF
-	TRBD2	TRBV11-1	TRBJ2-3	TGTGCCAGCAGCCTCAAAGGCCCCAACCTAGCGGGAGGTCCAAGCACAGATACGCAGTATTTT	CASSLKGPNLAGGPSTDTQYF
few	TRBD2	TRBV6-5	TRBJ2-1	TGTGCCAGCAGTTACATGTCTAGCGGTTACAATGAGCAGTTCTTC	CASSYMSSGYNEQFF
-	TRBD1	TRBV12-3/TRBV12-4	TRBJ1-1	TGTGCCAGCAGTTTATCGGGACAGTTGAACACTGAAGCTTTCTTT	CASSLSGQLNTEAFF
-	TRBD1	TRBV5-1	TRBJ1-2	TGCGCCAGCAGCCTGGACAGGGCCAGCAGTCGAATGGGCTATGGCTACACCTTC	CASSLDRASSRMGYGYTF
few	TRBD1	TRBV6-2/TRBV6-3	TRBJ2-4	TGTGCCAGCAGGACCGACAGGGGTGGCGAAAACATTCAGTACTTC	CASRTDRGGENIQYF
-	TRBD2	TRBV19	TRBJ2-1	TGTGCCAGTAGTACGACTAGCAGCAACAATGAGCAGTTCTTC	CASSTTSSNNEQFF
many	-	TRBV15	TRBJ2-3	TGTGCCACCAGCAGAGATCGTCGGGGAGTAGTAGATACGCAGTATTTT	CATSRDRRGVVDTQYF
few	-	TRBV5-1	TRBJ2-1	TGCGCCAGCAGCGCTACAGGGTCCCTCTACAATGAGCAGTTCTTC	CASSATGSLYNEQFF
few	-	TRBV5-6	TRBJ2-3	TGTGCCAGCAGCTTGGAAGCAGGGAGCACCACAGATACGCAGTATTTT	CASSLEAGSTTDTQYF
-	-	TRBV6-6	TRBJ2-1	TGTGCCTGGGGGGGCGACTCCCATGAGCAGTTCTTC	CAWGGDSHEQFF
-	TRBD1	TRBV28	TRBJ2-3	TGTGCCAGCAGTCGCCAGGGGGCGGGTGAACCAGATACGCAGTATTTT	CASSRQGAGEPDTQYF
few	-	TRBV15	TRBJ1-5	TGTGCCACCAGCAGAGGACAGAGCAATCAGCCCCAGCATTTT	CATSRGQSNQPQHF
-	TRBD2	TRBV20-1	TRBJ2-3	TGCAGTGCTCCGCGGACTAGCGGGCTTCAAGATACGCAGTATTTT	CSAPRTSGLQDTQYF
few	-	TRBV5-1	TRBJ1-6	TGCGCCAGCAGCTTGGGCAGCCTCTATAATTCACCCCTCCACTTT	CASSLGSLYNSPLHF
-	-	TRBV5-1	TRBJ1-6	TGCGCCAGCAGCTTGTCGTTGGAGAATTCACCCCTCCACTTT	CASSLSLENSPLHF
few	-	TRBV2	TRBJ2-1	TGTGCCAGCAGTGGGGAACCCAATGAGCAGTTCTTC	CASSGEPNEQFF
-	TRBD2	TRBV7-7	TRBJ2-5	TGTGCCAGCGGTAGCGGGAGGGCCTGGCAAGAGACCCAGTACTTC	CASGSGRAWQETQYF
-	TRBD1	TRBV29-1	TRBJ2-7	TGCAGCGTCCAGGGACAGAGCTACGAGCAGTACTTC	CSVQGQSYEQYF
-	-	TRBV9	TRBJ1-3	TGTGCCAGCAGCGCCCGGGACGGAGAAAACACCATATATTTT	CASSARDGENTIYF
-	-	TRBV29-1	TRBJ2-3	TGCAGCGTTTTCTTACTTAATACGCAGTATTTT	CSVFLLNTQYF
few	-	TRBV5-6	TRBJ1-2	TGTGCCAGCAGCTTGGGGGGTCTCGATGGCTACACCTTC	CASSLGGLDGYTF
-	TRBD2	TRBV13	TRBJ2-7	TGTGCCAGCAGCTTGGGACCCATAGCGGGAGCGGCCTACGAGCAGTACTTC	CASSLGPIAGAAYEQYF
few	TRBD1	TRBV18	TRBJ2-3	TGTGCCAGCTCACCGTCGGGACAGGGAACGCAGTATTTT	CASSPSGQGTQYF
-	-	TRBV28	TRBJ1-1	TGTGCCAGCGAGGCTGGGGGCGGCTCAGTAACTGAAGCTTTCTTT	CASEAGGGSVTEAFF
few	TRBD1	TRBV7-9	TRBJ2-2	TGTGCCAGCAGCTTCTACAGGGGGCAGAACACCGGGGAGCTGTTTTTT	CASSFYRGQNTGELFF
-	-	TRBV7-2	TRBJ1-2	TGTGCCAGCAGCCTACACGGGACGCAACATGGCTACACCTTC	CASSLHGTQHGYTF
-	TRBD2	TRBV5-1	TRBJ2-1	TGCGCCAGCAGCCAAGCCGGGCTAGCGGGGTTCGATGAGCAGTTCTTC	CASSQAGLAGFDEQFF
-	-	TRBV3-1	TRBJ2-7	TGTGCCAGCGCAGGCAGGCGCTCCTACGAGCAGTACTTC	CASAGRRSYEQYF
-	-	TRBV4-1	TRBJ2-7	TGCGCCAGCAGCCAAGGGTTTGGGTCTCCAAACGAGCAGTACTTC	CASSQGFGSPNEQYF
-	-	TRBV5-1	TRBJ2-7	TGCGCCAGCAGAATCGGGGCGGGGGCCCTCGGCGAGCAGTACTTC	CASRIGAGALGEQYF
few	-	TRBV21-1	TRBJ2-2	TGTGCCAGCAGCAATACATTAGCGGGACGCACCGGGGAGCTGTTTTTT	CASSNTLAGRTGELFF
few	TRBD1	TRBV20-1	TRBJ2-1	TGCAGTGCTACCCCCACGCGGGACAGGGTTTCTAATGAGCAGTTCTTC	CSATPTRDRVSNEQFF
few	-	TRBV5-1	TRBJ2-5	TGCGCCAGCAGCCCGGGGGAGGAGACAGGGACCCAGTACTTC	CASSPGEETGTQYF
few	-	TRBV2	TRBJ2-1	TGTGCCAGCAGTTATACAGGTCGTACCTACAATGAGCAGTTCTTC	CASSYTGRTYNEQFF
-	TRBD2	TRBV6-5	TRBJ2-4	TGTGCCAGCAGTTCCCCTGGGACCGGGAGGGCCAAAAACATTCAGTACTTC	CASSSPGTGRAKNIQYF
-	-	TRBV30	TRBJ1-5	TGTGCCTGGCAGGGCTCGAGCAATCAGCCCCAGCATTTT	CAWQGSSNQPQHF
few	-	TRBV20-1	TRBJ1-5	TGCAGTGCTCGGGACGATCATAGCAATCAGCCCCAGCATTTT	CSARDDHSNQPQHF
few	-	TRBV19	TRBJ2-1	TGTGCCACCAAATTGGGCCCGGGACTGTTCTACAATGAGCAGTTCTTC	CATKLGPGLFYNEQFF
-	TRBD2	TRBV29-1	TRBJ2-1	TGCAGCGTTGGCCGGACTAGCGGGAGCAAGAATGAGCAGTTCTTC	CSVGRTSGSKNEQFF
few	TRBD2	TRBV24-1	TRBJ2-2	TGTGCCACCAGTGGAGGTCCTCTAGCGGCGAACACCGGGGAGCTGTTTTTT	CATSGGPLAANTGELFF
-	TRBD2	TRBV10-3	TRBJ2-3	TGTGCCATCAGTCCCGCACTAGCGGGAGGCACAGATACGCAGTATTTT	CAISPALAGGTDTQYF
many	TRBD1	TRBV25-1	TRBJ2-2	TGTGCCAGCAAAGGACAGGCGAACACCGGGGAGCTGTTTTTT	CASKGQANTGELFF
many	TRBD2	TRBV4-1	TRBJ2-1	TGCGCCAGCAGCCAAACAAGCGGGGGGGCCGTAGGTGAGCAGTTCTTC	CASSQTSGGAVGEQFF
few	-	TRBV11-2	TRBJ1-1	TGTGCCAGCAGCTTAGACCTTACGGAAGCTTTCTTT	CASSLDLTEAFF
-	-	TRBV12-3/TRBV12-4	TRBJ1-4	TGTGCCAGCAGTTTATTAGAGGGCGGGAAGGAAAAACTGTTTTTT	CASSLLEGGKEKLFF
few	-	TRBV7-3	TRBJ2-1	TGTGCCAGCAGCTTCTCGGGGGAACAGTACAATGAGCAGTTCTTC	CASSFSGEQYNEQFF
-	-	TRBV7-2	TRBJ2-1	TGTGCCAGCAGCCTTTACAGGTTAGATCGATACAATGAGCAGTTCTTC	CASSLYRLDRYNEQFF
-	-	TRBV7-2	TRBJ1-4	TGTGCCAGCAGCTTAGTGGGGGGCCCGAATGAAAAACTGTTTTTT	CASSLVGGPNEKLFF
-	-	TRBV5-6	TRBJ2-3	TGTGCCAGCAGCTTGGATTTGGTATCCAGGGGAAATACGCAGTATTTT	CASSLDLVSRGNTQYF
many	-	TRBV7-2	TRBJ1-4	TGTGCCAGCAGCCTCTCTCCCGGCGTTAATGAAAAACTGTTTTTT	CASSLSPGVNEKLFF
-	TRBD1	TRBV7-9	TRBJ1-2	TGTGCCAGCAGCCAACTGGACAGGTCCGGTGGCTACACCTTC	CASSQLDRSGGYTF
few	TRBD2	TRBV12-3/TRBV12-4	TRBJ2-1	TGTGCCAGCAGTTTAACTAGCGGGATGATTGAGCAGTTCTTC	CASSLTSGMIEQFF